Shown below are 17 T cell receptor beta chains from a single sample sequenced in a study of blood T cell repertoires in COVID-19. Sequenced by immunoSEQ multiplex PCR; TCRdb stores in-frame clones only, minus some. Among about 240,000 clones, 86% were seen once, and the ten largest hold about 3.3%. The sequenced material came from PBMCs or T cells enriched from blood (not recorded which). These receptors were collected from a woman in her forties with acute COVID-19.

The count of this clone is one. V is TRBV27 and J is TRBJ2-1, with TRBD1 as a possible D gene (6 bases). The CDR3 runs to 15 residues. The germline V and J ends were trimmed by 6 bases and 8 bases, with 20 bases remaining between them. The V gene's germline CDR1 is MNHEY and CDR2 SMNVEV (reference sequence). In nucleotides, the CDR3 is TGTGCCAGCAGGCATCCTGAAGGGGGTACCGATGAGCAGTTCTTC. Amino acids: CASRHPEGGTDEQFF.

This chain links TRBV20-1 with TRBJ2-1; D uncertain. The CDR3 extends over 11 amino acids. Trimming left V 8 bases short and J 3 bases short, with 8 bases between. CDR1 DFQATT and CDR2 SNEGSKA come from the germline V gene (reference sequence). CDR3 in DNA: TGCAGTTCCTATAACTACAATGAGCAGTTCTTC. Amino acid sequence: CSSYNYNEQFF.

CDR3 protein: CASSFGTAYGYTF. CDR3 DNA sequence: TGTGCCAGCAGCTTTGGGACAGCCTATGGCTACACCTTC. The chain couples TRBV7-9 to TRBJ1-2, with 7 positions matching TRBD1. Germline trimming cut 3 bases from V and 4 bases from J; bases unmatched to any gene: 2. The CDR3 is 13 amino acids. The germline CDR1 and CDR2 sequences are SEHNR and FQNEAQ (reference sequence).

J is TRBJ2-1 and V is TRBV11-2, with D possibly matching TRBD1 (6 bases). The V end was cut by 3 bases, the J end by 10 bases, with 7 bases between. Per the germline V gene, CDR1 is SGHAT and CDR2 is FQNNGV. CDR3 length equals 11 residues. CDR3 region: CASSFGQEQFF. Here the CDR3 DNA reads TGTGCCAGCAGCTTCGGACAGGAGCAGTTCTTC.

The chain carries TRBV5-6 and TRBJ1-5; 9 bases are a match to TRBD1. The junction had 4 bases not matched to a gene; V was cut back by 4 bases and J by 5 bases. The CDR3 is 14 amino acids. Germline CDR1 is SGHDT and CDR2 is YYEEEE. CDR3 residues: CASSEQGAHQPQHF. CDR3 DNA sequence: TGTGCCAGCAGCGAACAGGGGGCCCATCAGCCCCAGCATTTT.

The rearrangement joins TRBV20-1 to TRBJ2-1; no reliable D call. The germline CDR1 and CDR2 sequences are DFQATT and SNEGSKA (reference sequence). The CDR3 runs 15 residues. Trimming cost V 3 bases and J 3 bases, with 15 bases left between them. The CDR3 spells CSASSPRRNYNEQFF. CDR3 in DNA: TGCAGTGCTAGTTCCCCGCGGCGGAACTACAATGAGCAGTTCTTC.

The genes are TRBV10-3 and TRBJ1-6; maybe TRBD1 (5 bases). In germline, CDR1 is ENHRY, CDR2 SYGVKD. Trimming took off 11 bases at V and 5 bases at J, with 13 bases between the two ends. The CDR3 covers 13 residues. Here the CDR3 DNA reads TGTGCCGGCAGGGTTCGGGATAATTCACCCCTCCACTTT. Translated: CAGRVRDNSPLHF.

This clone was found once. The rearrangement links TRBV12-3 or TRBV12-4 to TRBJ2-5; TRBD2 matches at 9 bases. The CDR3 runs 13 residues. V shed 6 bases, J shed 5 bases, and the junction held 4 bases outside the gene matches. CDR3 sequence reads: CASRGSGSETQYF. The CDR3 bases are TGTGCCAGCAGGGGTAGCGGGAGTGAGACCCAGTACTTC.

The chain combines TRBV25-1 with TRBJ2-1; TRBD2 agrees at 9 bases. Germline assignment: CDR1 MGHDK and CDR2 SYGVNS. The CDR3 length is 14 residues. Losses at the gene ends were 5 bases for V and 1 base for J; bases not matched to a gene: 0. This CDR3 is CASSLAGSYNEQFF. CDR3 nucleotide sequence: TGTGCCAGCAGTCTAGCGGGGTCCTACAATGAGCAGTTCTTC.

J is TRBJ2-1 and V is TRBV25-1; 9 bases line up with TRBD1. The CDR3 consists of 14 residues. Trimming removed 6 bases from V and 4 bases from J; junction bases left unmatched: 4. Germline-derived CDR1 and CDR2 are MGHDK and SYGVNS. CDR3: CASRGQGWYNEQFF. The CDR3, as DNA: TGTGCCAGCAGGGGACAGGGCTGGTACAATGAGCAGTTCTTC.

V gene TRBV11-2 combines with J gene TRBJ2-1, with 11 bases that match TRBD2. The junction had 15 bases not matched to a gene; V was cut back by 5 bases and J by 9 bases. The CDR3 extends over 17 amino acids. Germline values: CDR1 SGHAT, CDR2 FQNNGV. CDR3 DNA: TGTGCCAGCAGCCTTACGGGACTAGCGGCTCAAAAGGGTGAGCAGTTCTTC. Residues: CASSLTGLAAQKGEQFF.

The chain joins TRBV18 to TRBJ2-1; TRBD1 is a possible D gene (5 bases). The V end lost 0 bases, the J end lost 4 bases, and 7 bases lay between the germline ends. CDR3 length equals 14 residues. Germline values: CDR1 KGHSH, CDR2 LQKENI. The DNA of the CDR3 is TGTGCCAGCTCACCACCCAAGGGGTACAATGAGCAGTTCTTC. The encoded protein is CASSPPKGYNEQFF.

This rearrangement joins TRBV5-1 to TRBJ2-7; TRBD2 matches at 9 bases. Germline CDR1 reads SGHRS; CDR2 reads YFSETQ. Trimming cost V 1 base and J 2 bases; bases outside gene matches: 7. CDR3 length: 16 residues. Written as DNA, the CDR3 is TGCGCCAGCAGCTTGCAAGGGCTAGCGGGGACCTACGAGCAGTACTTC. Translation gives CASSLQGLAGTYEQYF.

This chain uses TRBV6-5 with TRBJ2-5, with D possibly TRBD1 on 5 matching bases. The germline CDR1 and CDR2 sequences are MNHEY and SVGAGI. The V end was cut by 4 bases, the J end by 7 bases, with 16 bases between. There are 14 residues in the CDR3. The CDR3 DNA follows: TGTGCCAGCAGTTGGATTGGTGATCAGGGGACCCAGTACTTC. The encoded protein is CASSWIGDQGTQYF.

The chain has TRBV19 and TRBJ2-5; D perhaps matches TRBD1 (5 bases). The CDR3 has 14 residues. V was clipped by 7 bases and J by 0 bases, with 12 bases between them. Germline assignment: CDR1 LNHDA and CDR2 SQIVND (reference sequence). Written as DNA, the CDR3 is TGTGCCAGTAACAACAGGCTGGACCAAGAGACCCAGTACTTC. Its translation: CASNNRLDQETQYF.

The chain joins TRBV3-1 (or the pseudogene TRBV3-2) to TRBJ2-1, with TRBD2 matching 7 bases. CDR3 length: 15 amino acids. Trimming took 2 bases from V and 5 from J; bases not matched to a gene: 6. CDR1 and CDR2 from the germline V gene are LGHDT and YNNKEL (reference sequence). In DNA form, the CDR3 reads TGTGCCAGCAGCCAACGCGGGAGTATCGACAATGAGCAGTTCTTC. Its protein product is CASSQRGSIDNEQFF.

The rearrangement uses TRBV19 and TRBJ2-1; 10 bases map to TRBD1. Per germline, CDR1 LNHDA and CDR2 SQIVND (reference sequence). V lost 3 bases and J lost 6; bases outside the gene matches: 8. The CDR3 length is 16 residues. CDR3 loop: CASSIGGTGVLNEQFF. CDR3 nucleotide sequence: TGTGCCAGTAGTATTGGTGGGACAGGGGTGCTCAATGAGCAGTTCTTC.